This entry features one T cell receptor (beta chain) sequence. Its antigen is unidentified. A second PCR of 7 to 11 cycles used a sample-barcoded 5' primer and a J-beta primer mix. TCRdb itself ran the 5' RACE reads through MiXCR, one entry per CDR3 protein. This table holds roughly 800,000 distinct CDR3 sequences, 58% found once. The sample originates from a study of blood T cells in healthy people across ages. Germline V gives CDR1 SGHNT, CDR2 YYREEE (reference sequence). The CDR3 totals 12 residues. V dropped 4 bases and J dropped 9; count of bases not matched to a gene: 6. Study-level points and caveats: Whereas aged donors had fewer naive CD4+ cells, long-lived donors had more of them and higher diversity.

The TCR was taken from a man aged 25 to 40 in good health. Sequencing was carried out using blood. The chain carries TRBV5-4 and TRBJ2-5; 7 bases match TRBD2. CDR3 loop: CASSTTGGPQYF. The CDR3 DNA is TGTGCCAGCAGCACCACGGGGGGACCCCAGTACTTC.